The T cell receptor (beta chain) described here comes from a study of molecular identifiers for immune sequencing clone quantification. TCRdb processed the PCR reads anew with MiXCR; each CDR3 protein has one entry. The profile shows about 65,000 distinct CDR3 sequences, under 20% of them singletons. This clonotype was seen ten or more times. V lost 5 bases and J 5 bases, leaving 19 bases between the germline ends. The CDR3 spans 16 residues. CDR1 is ENHRY, CDR2 SYGVKD, per germline. This receptor was identified in a human donor in good health. Some libraries in this study had Jurkat cell RNA spiked in. Sample: naive CD8+ T cells from blood, with Jurkat cell RNA spiked in. Stated subset: FACS-sorted CD8+CD4-CCR7+CD45RA+ naive T cells. The chain carries TRBV10-3 and TRBJ1-5; no firm D call. The CDR3 nucleotides are TGTGCCATCAGTTCCCACCGCACTGCCTCAGATCAGCCCCAGCATTTT. It codes for CAISSHRTASDQPQHF.